The 18 T cell receptor beta chains reported below all come from one sample, sequenced in a study of T-cell reconstitution after alpha-beta-depleted transplantation in children. TCRbeta library preparation incorporated unique molecular identifiers. MiXCR was run by TCRdb on the PCR reads, yielding one entry per CDR3 protein. Counted here are 250,000 to 300,000 distinct CDR3 sequences, approximately 9.6% occurring once; the ten biggest clones make up over 9.5%. The sample was PBMCs from the stem cell graft donor, taken from the stem cell graft. These receptors all stem from a human donor who donated a stem cell graft to a child with SCID.

This sequence joins TRBV12-3 or TRBV12-4 and TRBJ2-4, with D hard to call. The germline V and J ends were trimmed by 2 bases and 3 bases, with 20 bases remaining between them. This CDR3 comprises 18 residues. In nucleotides, the CDR3 is TGTGCCAGCAGTTTAAGGCGCTGGGGTGAAAGGTACAAAAACATTCAGTACTTC. It is translated as CASSLRRWGERYKNIQYF.

This clonotype was seen more than once but under ten times. This chain links TRBV6-5 with TRBJ2-7; D possibly uses TRBD1 or TRBD2 (6 bases each). Germline loops: CDR1 MNHEY, CDR2 SVGAGI. V lost 0 bases and J 1 base, leaving 16 bases between the germline ends. The CDR3 covers 17 residues. The CDR3 DNA reads as TGTGCCAGCAGTTACTCGGTTTCGAGGGGGAGGTCCTACGAGCAGTACTTC. It yields the protein CASSYSVSRGRSYEQYF.

The sample holds many counts of this clonotype. This sequence joins TRBV12-3 or TRBV12-4 and TRBJ2-7, with 11 bases aligning to TRBD1. V shed 5 bases, J shed 1 base, and the junction held 7 bases outside the gene matches. The CDR3 is made up of 16 amino acids. The CDR3 region is CASSLPGDRGSYEQYF. Written as DNA, the CDR3 is TGTGCCAGCAGTCTCCCCGGGGACAGGGGGTCCTACGAGCAGTACTTC.

This clonotype was seen many times. V is TRBV12-3 or TRBV12-4 and J is TRBJ1-6; TRBD1 agrees at 8 bases. The CDR3 contains 18 residues. V dropped 5 bases and J dropped 1; count of bases not matched to a gene: 10. CDR3 nucleotides: TGTGCCAGCAGTGCGAGACAGGGGACAAGGTCCTATAATTCACCCCTCCACTTT. This gives the protein CASSARQGTRSYNSPLHF.

This clonotype was found many times. The chain employs TRBV5-1 and TRBJ2-7, with TRBD2 as a possible D gene (5 bases). Looked up from germline, CDR1 is SGHRS and CDR2 is YFSETQ. CDR3 size: 15 residues. V was cut by 0 bases and J by 0 bases, with 10 bases left in between. CDR3 region: CASSLDPGSSYEQYF. CDR3 DNA: TGCGCCAGCAGCTTGGATCCGGGATCCTCCTACGAGCAGTACTTC.

The chain is built from TRBV11-2 and TRBJ2-5, with 8 nucleotides matching TRBD2. After removal of 5 bases from V and 9 bases from J, the junction contained 14 bases not matched to a gene. The CDR3 runs 15 residues. From germline, CDR1 is SGHAT and CDR2 FQNNGV. The CDR3, as DNA: TGTGCCAGCAGCCAGCTGGCGGGGGGCAAGTATGCCCAGTACTTC. Its protein product is CASSQLAGGKYAQYF.

This clonotype has at least ten counts. V usage is TRBV5-1 and J usage is TRBJ1-1; perhaps TRBD1 as D (5 bases). The germline CDR1 and CDR2 sequences are SGHRS and YFSETQ. V was trimmed by 4 bases and J by 6 bases, leaving 16 bases between them. The CDR3 consists of 14 residues. CDR3 DNA: TGCGCCAGCAGCGCCCAGGGCGTATCCTCTGAAGCTTTCTTT. It yields the protein CASSAQGVSSEAFF.

This clonotype was observed a handful of times. The chain couples TRBV12-3 or TRBV12-4 to TRBJ2-7, with TRBD2 matching over 7 bases. Trimming removed 8 bases from V and 2 bases from J; junction bases left unmatched: 9. CDR3 length equals 14 residues. This chain's CDR3 is CASGLGRRAYEQYF. In DNA, the CDR3 is TGTGCCAGCGGACTAGGGAGACGAGCCTACGAGCAGTACTTC.

A word on this clonotype: A much bigger clone sits one base away, suggesting this may be a read error. The CDR3 here is CASSSPGKGITDTQYF. CDR3 DNA sequence: TGTGCCAGCAGCAGTCCGGGAAAGGGGATCACAGATACGCAGTATTTT. This chain links TRBV5-4 with TRBJ2-3, with D perhaps TRBD1 or TRBD2 (5 bases each). Germline V gene data show CDR1 as SGHNT and CDR2 as YYREEE (reference sequence). This CDR3 spans 16 amino acids. Deletions cut 4 bases from V and 2 bases from J, with 17 bases between.

This clonotype was seen a handful of times. The chain carries TRBV4-2 and TRBJ2-3; D not certain. The CDR3 is made up of 16 amino acids. CDR1 is LGHNA, CDR2 YNFKEQ, per germline. V lost 4 bases, J lost 2 bases, and 16 bases lay in between. The CDR3 is CASSLLDSSITDTQYF. The CDR3 DNA reads as TGTGCCAGCAGCCTCCTCGACTCAAGCATCACAGATACGCAGTATTTT.

The gene calls are TRBV7-8 and TRBJ2-1; no clear D gene. Germline CDR1 is SGHVS and CDR2 is FQNEAQ. Trimming pared 4 bases from V and 5 bases from J, leaving 15 bases between. The CDR3 length is 15 residues. The CDR3 loop reads CASSSLSLGDNEQFF. CDR3 nucleotide sequence: TGTGCCAGCAGCTCCTTGTCCCTTGGGGACAATGAGCAGTTCTTC.

This chain links TRBV2 with TRBJ1-4, with unresolved D. In germline, CDR1 is SNHLY, CDR2 FYNNEI. This CDR3 has 11 residues. V was pared by 2 bases and J by 8 bases, with 3 bases between. The CDR3 sequence: CASSEREKLFF. As DNA, the CDR3 is TGTGCCAGCAGTGAAAGGGAAAAACTGTTTTTT.

The chain uses TRBV6-2 or TRBV6-3 and TRBJ2-5, with 11 bases that match TRBD2. The germline V gene encodes CDR1 MNHEY and CDR2 SVGEGT. V was clipped by 7 bases and J by 2 bases; unmatched bases: 3. The length of the CDR3 is 14 residues. CDR3 DNA sequence: TGTGCCAGCAAGATAGCGGGGGGGCAAGAGACCCAGTACTTC. Residues: CASKIAGGQETQYF.

Ten or more counts support this clonotype. The chain combines TRBV29-1 with TRBJ2-1; no definite D call. CDR1 is SQVTM and CDR2 is ANQGSEA in the germline V gene. Trimming pared 1 base from V and 6 bases from J, leaving 13 bases between. The CDR3 loop spans 14 amino acids. The CDR3 reads CSVEVQFRFNEQFF. The CDR3 DNA reads as TGCAGCGTTGAAGTCCAGTTCCGATTCAATGAGCAGTTCTTC.

This clonotype was found a few times. This chain uses TRBV5-6 with TRBJ2-2, with 8 bases that match TRBD1. Germline V CDR1 and CDR2: SGHDT, YYEEEE. J was trimmed by 0 bases and V by 4 bases; bases with no gene match: 14. This CDR3 has 19 residues. The CDR3 loop reads CASSPGSGTGGPNTGELFF. Written as DNA, the CDR3 is TGTGCCAGCAGCCCGGGCTCCGGGACAGGAGGACCGAACACCGGGGAGCTGTTTTTT.

This chain joins TRBV18 and TRBJ2-1; 7 nucleotides align to TRBD1. V trimming: 1 base; J trimming: 5 bases; junction bases outside the gene matches: 20. This CDR3 comprises 20 residues. Germline-derived CDR1 and CDR2 are KGHSH and LQKENI. This chain's CDR3 is CASSPLGRQGPNLLNNEQFF. The CDR3 DNA follows: TGTGCCAGCTCACCACTGGGAAGACAGGGCCCAAATTTACTTAACAATGAGCAGTTCTTC.

This clonotype appeared many times. The rearrangement uses TRBV5-1 and TRBJ2-1; 8 positions match TRBD1. Looked up from germline, CDR1 is SGHRS and CDR2 is YFSETQ. The junction had 6 bases not matched to a gene; V was cut back by 7 bases and J by 6 bases. The CDR3 totals 13 residues. The CDR3 region has the DNA TGCGCCAGCGGCAGGGGGCCTGGCAATGAGCAGTTCTTC. Translating gives CASGRGPGNEQFF.

This clonotype was recorded once. The CDR3 is CASSSQTGYTGANVLTF. The CDR3 bases are TGTGCCAGCAGCTCGCAAACAGGGTACACGGGGGCCAACGTCCTGACTTTC. V usage is TRBV7-6 and J usage is TRBJ2-6, with D perhaps TRBD1 (6 bases). The CDR3 runs to 17 residues. Trimming left V 4 bases short and J 4 bases short, with 17 bases between. CDR1 is SGHVS, CDR2 FNYEAQ, per germline. Full variable domain (outside the CDR3, taken from reference TRBV7-6 and TRBJ2-6): GAGVSQSPRYKVTKRGQDVALRCDPISGHVSLYWYRQALGQGPEFLTYFNYEAQQDKSGLPNDRFSAERPEGSISTLTIQRTEQRDSAMYRCASSSQTGYTGANVLTFGAGSRLTVL.